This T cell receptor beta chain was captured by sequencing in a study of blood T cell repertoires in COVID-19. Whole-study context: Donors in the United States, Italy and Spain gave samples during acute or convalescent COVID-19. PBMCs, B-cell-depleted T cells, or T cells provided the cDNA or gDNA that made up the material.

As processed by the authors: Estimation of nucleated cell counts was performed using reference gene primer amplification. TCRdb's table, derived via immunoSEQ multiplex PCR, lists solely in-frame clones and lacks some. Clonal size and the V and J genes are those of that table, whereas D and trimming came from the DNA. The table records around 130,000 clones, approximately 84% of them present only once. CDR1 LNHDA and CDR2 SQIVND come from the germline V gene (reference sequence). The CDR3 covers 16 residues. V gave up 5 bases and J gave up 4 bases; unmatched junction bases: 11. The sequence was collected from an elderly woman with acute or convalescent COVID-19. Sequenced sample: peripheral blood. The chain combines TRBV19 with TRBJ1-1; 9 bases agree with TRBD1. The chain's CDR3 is CASSSTGTGWGTEAFF. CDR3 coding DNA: TGTGCCAGTAGTTCAACGGGGACAGGGTGGGGCACTGAAGCTTTCTTT. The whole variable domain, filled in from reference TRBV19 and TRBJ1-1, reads DGGITQSPKYLFRKEGQNVTLSCEQNLNHDAMYWYRQDPGQGLRLIYYSQIVNDFQKGDIAEGYSVSREKKESFPLTVTSAQKNPTAFYLCASSSTGTGWGTEAFFGQGTRLTVV.